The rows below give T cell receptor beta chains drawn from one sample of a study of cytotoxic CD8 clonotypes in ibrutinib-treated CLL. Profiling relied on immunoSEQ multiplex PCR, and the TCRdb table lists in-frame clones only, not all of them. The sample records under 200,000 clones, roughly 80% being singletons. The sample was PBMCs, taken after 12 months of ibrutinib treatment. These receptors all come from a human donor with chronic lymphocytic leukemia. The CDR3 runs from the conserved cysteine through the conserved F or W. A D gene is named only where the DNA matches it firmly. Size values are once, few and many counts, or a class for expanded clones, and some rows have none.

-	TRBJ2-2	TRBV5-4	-	TGTGCCAGCAGCTTGGACCCTCTCCCCACCGGGGAGCTGTTTTTT	CASSLDPLPTGELFF
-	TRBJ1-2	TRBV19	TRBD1	TGTGCCAGTAGTACCAACGACAGGGGGCGCGACTATGGCTACACCTTC	CASSTNDRGRDYGYTF
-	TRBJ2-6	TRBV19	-	TGTGCCAGTAGTATAGAGGGGCGTGGGGCCAACGTCCTGACTTTC	CASSIEGRGANVLTF
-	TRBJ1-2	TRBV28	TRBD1	TGTGCCAGCAGTTTATGGGGACAGAGCTATGGCTACACCTTC	CASSLWGQSYGYTF
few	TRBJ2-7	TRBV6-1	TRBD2	TGTGCCAGCAGTGAAGCCCTGGGACTAGCGGGGTACGAGCAGTACTTC	CASSEALGLAGYEQYF
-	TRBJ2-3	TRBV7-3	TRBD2	TGTGCCAGCAGCCTAGGGAGGCGGGCGGGAGAGTTAGCAGATACGCAGTATTTT	CASSLGRRAGELADTQYF
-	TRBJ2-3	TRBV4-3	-	TGCGCCAGCAGCCAAGATGGGCGGGCAACCACAGATACGCAGTATTTT	CASSQDGRATTDTQYF
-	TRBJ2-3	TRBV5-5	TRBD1	TGTGCCAGCAGCAATGACAGGGTTGGCACAGATACGCAGTATTTT	CASSNDRVGTDTQYF
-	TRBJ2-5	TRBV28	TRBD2	TGTGCCAGCAGTTTAGGCGGGGGGCGGCGGGAGACCCAGTACTTC	CASSLGGGRRETQYF
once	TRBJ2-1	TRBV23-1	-	TGCGCCAGCAGGCCAGGGACTGGAGACAATGAGCAGTTCTTC	CASRPGTGDNEQFF
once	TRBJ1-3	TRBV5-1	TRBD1	TGCGCCAGCAGCTTGGGGACAGGTGTTGGAAACACCATATATTTT	CASSLGTGVGNTIYF
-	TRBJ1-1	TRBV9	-	TGTGCCAGCAGCAGGGAGGGGAGAGAAACTGAAGCTTTCTTT	CASSREGRETEAFF
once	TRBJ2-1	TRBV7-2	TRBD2	TGTGCCAGCAGCAAGACTAGCGGGAGAGGATCCTACAATGAGCAGTTCTTC	CASSKTSGRGSYNEQFF
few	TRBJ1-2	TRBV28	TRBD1	TGTGCCAGCAAGACAGGGGGCGCGAACTATGGCTACACCTTC	CASKTGGANYGYTF
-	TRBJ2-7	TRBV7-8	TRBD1	TGTGCCAGCAGCTTAGTAGCAGGGGGCACCTACGAGCAGTACTTC	CASSLVAGGTYEQYF
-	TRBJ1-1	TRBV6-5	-	TGTGCCAGCAGTTACCAACCGGGATCGGGTGAAGCTTTCTTT	CASSYQPGSGEAFF
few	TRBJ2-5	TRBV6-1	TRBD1	TGTGCCAGCGATCAGGGACAGGGTCGGGAGACCCAGTACTTC	CASDQGQGRETQYF
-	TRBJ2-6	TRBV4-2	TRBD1	TGTGCCAGCAGCCGCGACCAGGGGGCTGGGGCCAACGTCCTGACTTTC	CASSRDQGAGANVLTF
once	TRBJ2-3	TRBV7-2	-	TGTGCCAGCAGCTCCCCGAGGCCCTCACGCACAGATACGCAGTATTTT	CASSSPRPSRTDTQYF
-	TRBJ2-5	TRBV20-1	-	TGCAGTGCTAGGAAGGAAGAGACCCAGTACTTC	CSARKEETQYF
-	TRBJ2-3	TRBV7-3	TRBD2	TGTGCCAGCAGCTCCCCGACTAGCGGGAACACAGATACGCAGTATTTT	CASSSPTSGNTDTQYF
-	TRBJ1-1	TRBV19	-	TGTGCCAGTAGTATCCTGGCTGGGAACACTGAAGCTTTCTTT	CASSILAGNTEAFF
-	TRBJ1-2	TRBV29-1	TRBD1	TGCAGCGTCCGAGACAGGGACTATGGCTACACCTTC	CSVRDRDYGYTF
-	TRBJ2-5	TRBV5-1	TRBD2	TGCGCCAGCAGCTTTGGGAAGCGGGGGGCCCAAGAGACCCAGTACTTC	CASSFGKRGAQETQYF
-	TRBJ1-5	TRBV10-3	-	TGTGCCATCAGTATTACAGAAAGCAATCAGCCCCAGCATTTT	CAISITESNQPQHF
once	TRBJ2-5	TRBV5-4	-	TGTGCCAGCAGCCCCGGAGGTCAAGGGGAGACCCAGTACTTC	CASSPGGQGETQYF
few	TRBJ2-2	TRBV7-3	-	TGTGCCAGCAGCCCGAGAGGTGGGGAGCTGTTTTTT	CASSPRGGELFF
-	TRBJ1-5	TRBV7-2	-	TGTGCCAGCAGCTTAGCGGGCGGCAATCAGCCCCAGCATTTT	CASSLAGGNQPQHF
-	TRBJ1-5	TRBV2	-	TGTGCCAGCAGACAGGGTCAGCCCCAGCATTTT	CASRQGQPQHF
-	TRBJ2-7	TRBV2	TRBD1	TGTGCCAGCATGGACAGGAGATACGAGCAGTACTTC	CASMDRRYEQYF
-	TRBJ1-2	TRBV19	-	TGTGCCAGTAGTATAGGGCACCAGCTAGTCTATGGCTACACCTTC	CASSIGHQLVYGYTF
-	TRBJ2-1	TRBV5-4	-	TGTGCCAGCACTTTCTCAGGGGCGCGTGGGAGTGAGCAGTTCTTC	CASTFSGARGSEQFF
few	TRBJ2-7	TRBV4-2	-	TGTGCCAGCAGCCAACGGGGCCAGCCTTCCTACGAGCAGTACTTC	CASSQRGQPSYEQYF
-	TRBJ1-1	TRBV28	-	TGTGCCAGCAGTACGCCCTTGAACACTGAAGCTTTCTTT	CASSTPLNTEAFF
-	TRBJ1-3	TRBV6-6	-	TGTGCCATCTTAGGGCTCGGCACCATATATTTT	CAILGLGTIYF
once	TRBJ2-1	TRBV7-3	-	TGTGCCAGCAGCTCCCAGGGGTGGTGGGACAATGAGCAGTTCTTC	CASSSQGWWDNEQFF
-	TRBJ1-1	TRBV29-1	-	TGCAGCGTTGCGGACAGAACCATGAACACTGAAGCTTTCTTT	CSVADRTMNTEAFF
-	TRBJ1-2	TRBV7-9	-	TGTGCCAGCAGCTTAGCAGAGGGGCAGGACTTCTACACCTTC	CASSLAEGQDFYTF